The 16 T cell receptor beta chains below were found in one sample sequenced in a study of regulatory T cells in long-lasting Graves disease. As to time point: persistent/refractory GD, antithyroid drugs over 5 years with positive TRAb. The TCR library used RNA extracted from PBMCs. For TCR beta, libraries came from iRepertoire HTBI primers and Arm-PCR of CDR3 regions. TCRdb re-analysed the multiplex PCR reads in MiXCR, keeping a single row per CDR3 protein. Of 350,000 to 500,000 distinct CDR3 sequences listed, around a fifth are singletons. The specimen was peripheral blood mononuclear cells (PBMCs), collected when the disease was refractory, from a patient treated with antithyroid drugs. The receptors come from a female donor with Graves disease.

Regarding this clonotype: A much larger clone lies a single base off, so this may be a read error. This sequence joins TRBV9 and TRBJ2-2; D not certain. The germline V and J ends were trimmed by 2 bases and 6 bases, with 5 bases remaining between them. CDR3 length equals 12 residues. CDR1 is SGDLS, CDR2 YYNGEE, per germline. The CDR3, as DNA: TGTGCCAGCAGCGTCCAGGCCGGGGAGCTGTTTTTT. Protein product: CASSVQAGELFF.

The chain couples TRBV5-5 to TRBJ1-5; 8 bases align to TRBD1. The V gene end was trimmed by 3 bases and the J gene end by 2 bases; junction bases not matched to a gene: 10. CDR1 and CDR2 from the germline V gene are SGHKS and YYEKEE (reference sequence). CDR3 size: 17 residues. The DNA of the CDR3 is TGTGCCAGCAGCTATGGACAGGGAGCGGCAGGCAATCAGCCCCAGCATTTT. This codes for CASSYGQGAAGNQPQHF.

This clonotype was seen a few times. The chain employs TRBV15 and TRBJ1-1; D perhaps matches TRBD1 (5 bases). Trimming took 1 base from V and 5 from J, leaving 11 bases between them. The CDR3 loop spans 14 amino acids. Per germline, CDR1 LNHNV and CDR2 YYDKDF (reference sequence). The CDR3 loop reads CATSRGDLGTEAFF. The DNA of the CDR3 is TGTGCCACCAGCAGAGGGGACCTTGGAACTGAAGCTTTCTTT.

This clonotype was detected many times. The chain combines TRBV28 with TRBJ1-2; tentatively, D is TRBD1 (6 bases). This CDR3 spans 12 amino acids. Per germline, CDR1 MDHEN and CDR2 SYDVKM. V gave up 8 bases and J gave up 2 bases, with 9 bases separating them. The CDR3 loop reads CASSGQNYGYTF. In DNA form, the CDR3 reads TGTGCCAGCTCCGGACAGAACTATGGCTACACCTTC.

This clonotype was detected ten times or more. The chain joins TRBV2 to TRBJ2-5; no clear D. Germline V gene data show CDR1 as SNHLY and CDR2 as FYNNEI. The CDR3 is 11 amino acids. V shed 6 bases and J shed 0 bases, with 2 bases lying between them. The CDR3 sequence is CASRYQETQYF. The CDR3 DNA reads TGTGCCAGCAGGTACCAAGAGACCCAGTACTTC.

The gene calls are TRBV12-3 or TRBV12-4 and TRBJ2-5; 10 positions agree with TRBD1. V was clipped by 3 bases and J by 4 bases; unmatched bases: 5. The length of the CDR3 is 15 residues. The CDR3, as DNA: TGTGCCAGCAGTTTCGGTCGGGACAGGGGAGAGACCCAGTACTTC. It is translated as CASSFGRDRGETQYF.

In its sample, this clonotype was seen a few times. The gene calls are TRBV5-1 and TRBJ1-2; 9 positions match TRBD1. The CDR3 is made up of 15 amino acids. Germline V gene data show CDR1 as SGHRS and CDR2 as YFSETQ. J lost 6 bases, V lost 1 base, and 7 bases had no gene match. The CDR3 region has the DNA TGCGCCAGCAGCTTGAGCGGGGGACAGGGACATGGCTACACCTTC. It encodes CASSLSGGQGHGYTF.

This clonotype was seen at least ten times. The chain is built from TRBV12-3 or TRBV12-4 and TRBJ2-4, with 9 positions matching TRBD1. Trimming removed 2 bases from V and 3 bases from J; junction bases left unmatched: 8. CDR3 length equals 17 residues. CDR3 region: CASSLPTGGFDKNIQYF. CDR3 DNA sequence: TGTGCCAGCAGTTTACCGACAGGGGGTTTCGACAAAAACATTCAGTACTTC.

This clonotype was recorded many times. V usage is TRBV28 and J usage is TRBJ2-7; D is uncertain. The V gene's germline CDR1 is MDHEN and CDR2 SYDVKM. The V and J ends lost 6 bases and 5 bases respectively, with 14 bases between them. The CDR3 has 13 residues. CDR3 protein: CASSPRQLDEQYF. In DNA form, the CDR3 reads TGTGCCAGCAGCCCGCGGCAACTGGACGAGCAGTACTTC.

This clonotype was seen ten or more times. The V and J genes are TRBV28 and TRBJ1-5; 7 bases match TRBD1. With V trimmed by 6 bases and J by 0 bases, 5 bases remained unmatched. CDR1 MDHEN and CDR2 SYDVKM come from the germline V gene. The CDR3 covers 15 residues. The CDR3 nucleotides are TGTGCCAGCAGCCGGGGACAGACTAGCAATCAGCCCCAGCATTTT. As protein: CASSRGQTSNQPQHF.

The CDR3 sequence: CASSGGQGDGNTIYF. CDR3 in DNA: TGTGCCAGCAGCGGTGGACAGGGGGACGGAAACACCATATATTTT. The chain carries TRBV9 and TRBJ1-3; TRBD1 agrees at 10 bases. CDR1 SGDLS and CDR2 YYNGEE come from the germline V gene. Germline trimming cut 3 bases from V and 4 bases from J; bases unmatched to any gene: 4. CDR3 length equals 15 residues.

This clonotype was picked up many times. This chain uses TRBV28 with TRBJ2-5; 9 bases fit TRBD2. V gave up 8 bases and J gave up 7 bases; unmatched junction bases: 11. Germline CDR1 and CDR2: MDHEN and SYDVKM. The CDR3 consists of 14 residues. CDR3 residues: CASVSASGVRTQYF. CDR3 DNA: TGTGCCAGCGTCAGCGCTAGCGGGGTTAGGACCCAGTACTTC.

This clonotype was counted a few times. The chain couples TRBV5-1 to TRBJ2-7; 12 bases are shared with TRBD1. Trimming took 4 bases from V and 7 from J; bases not matched to a gene: 9. The CDR3 has 15 residues. Germline V gene sequence: CDR1 SGHRS, CDR2 YFSETQ. The CDR3 sequence is CASSPPGQGAGEQYF. As DNA, the CDR3 is TGCGCCAGCAGCCCCCCGGGACAGGGGGCTGGAGAGCAGTACTTC.

There are a few counts of this clonotype. V usage is TRBV18 and J usage is TRBJ2-2; the match to TRBD2 covers 7 bases. CDR3 size: 18 residues. V lost 4 bases and J lost 3; bases outside the gene matches: 14. CDR1 and CDR2 (germline): KGHSH, LQKENI. CDR3 in DNA: TGTGCCAGCTCACATTTAGAAACTAGCGACATTGACACCGGGGAGCTGTTTTTT. It specifies CASSHLETSDIDTGELFF.

This clonotype was seen repeatedly, ten times or more. The chain combines TRBV28 with TRBJ1-2; the D gene is possibly TRBD1 (5 bases). The germline gives CDR1 MDHEN, CDR2 SYDVKM. The CDR3 is 14 residues long. Trimming took 1 base from V and 5 from J, leaving 11 bases between them. CDR3 sequence (DNA): TGTGCCAGCAGTTTATCTGGGGCTTATTATGGCTACACCTTC. Translated: CASSLSGAYYGYTF.

The chain joins TRBV28 to TRBJ2-3; D unresolved. Trimming left V 5 bases short and J 7 bases short, with 19 bases between. Germline-derived CDR1 and CDR2 are MDHEN and SYDVKM. The CDR3 runs to 15 residues. Here the CDR3 reads CASSPPGLGSNTQYF. The DNA for the CDR3 is TGTGCCAGCAGTCCCCCCGGGTTGGGATCAAATACGCAGTATTTT.